This T cell receptor (beta chain) was captured by sequencing in a study of cytomegalovirus exposure and HLA in healthy donors. Study findings and constraints: Later analysis demonstrated an association between a missense DCLRE1C variant and TCR beta V- and J-gene trimming. Common viral pathogens were later found to be apparently linked to several of the most significant clusters. In vitro assays verified that a few CMV-associated chains recognized CMV antigens specifically.

Germline values: CDR1 SGHKS, CDR2 YYEKEE (reference sequence). CDR3 length: 16 residues. The V end was cut by 0 bases, the J end by 3 bases, with 13 bases between. Researchers ran the PCR with 60 Vbeta and 13 Jbeta primers. Assay: immunoSEQ multiplex PCR; the TCRdb copy retains only in-frame clones and omits some. This sample carries 180,000 or so clones, over 60% of them seen once, and the ten largest clones take almost 6.5%. As to this clone: No antigen is known for it.

Specimen: PBMCs. The gene calls are TRBV5-5 and TRBJ1-5; D is possibly TRBD1 (6 bases). The receptor's source is a man aged 40-49 years in good health and CMV-seropositive. In nucleotides, the CDR3 is TGTGCCAGCAGCTTGGGGTTCGGGACAAACAATCAGCCCCAGCATTTT. This codes for CASSLGFGTNNQPQHF.